This T cell receptor beta chain was identified during a study of blood T cell repertoires in COVID-19. The repertoire was sequenced with immunoSEQ multiplex PCR; TCRdb's copy has only in-frame clones and lacks some. The sample lists approximately 170,000 clones, about 85% occurring once. The CDR3 sequence is 12 residues long. V lost 8 bases and J lost 1, with 8 bases in between. CDR1 is WSHSY, CDR2 SAAADI, per germline. The J gene is TRBJ1-1, the V gene TRBV10-2, with D unclear. The sequence derives from a man at least 80 years old with COVID-19, enrolled during active disease. The specimen was peripheral blood. The CDR3 coding sequence is TGCGCCAGCCAGCGGTCGAACACTGAAGCTTTCTTT. It specifies CASQRSNTEAFF.